What follows are 16 T cell receptor beta chains derived from one specimen sequenced in a study of blood T cell repertoires in COVID-19. Produced via immunoSEQ multiplex PCR; TCRdb's table is partial and in-frame only. The sample lists roughly 200,000 clones, approximately 79% occurring once. Sequences were obtained from peripheral blood. The source of these receptors is a man between 45 and 60 years old who had recovered from COVID-19.

The genes are TRBV30 and TRBJ1-1; D not certain. The CDR3 totals 13 residues. V lost 4 bases, J lost 5 bases, and 14 bases lay in between. CDR1 is GTSNPN and CDR2 is SVGIG in the germline V gene (reference sequence). The CDR3 loop is CAWNEGDGTEAFF. The CDR3 DNA is TGTGCCTGGAACGAGGGTGATGGGACTGAAGCTTTCTTT.

V usage is TRBV11-2 and J usage is TRBJ2-5; 8 bases fit TRBD1. CDR3 length equals 16 residues. V gave up 4 bases and J gave up 2 bases; unmatched junction bases: 9. Germline CDR1 SGHAT, CDR2 FQNNGV. The DNA of the CDR3 is TGTGCCAGCAGCTCCCGGACAGGGATGGGGCAAGAGACCCAGTACTTC. Encoded protein: CASSSRTGMGQETQYF.

The CDR3 bases are TGTGCCAGCAGTCTCCAGGGAGGGATCTACGAGCAGTACTTC. Protein product: CASSLQGGIYEQYF. J is TRBJ2-7 and V is TRBV2; 7 nucleotides align to TRBD2. With 5 bases clipped from V and 3 bases from J, the junction kept 7 bases outside the gene matches. The CDR3 sequence is 14 residues long. Germline V gives CDR1 SNHLY, CDR2 FYNNEI.

This chain connects TRBV5-5 to TRBJ1-1; no reliable D call. The germline V and J ends were trimmed by 2 bases and 8 bases, with 7 bases remaining between them. Germline CDR1 SGHKS, CDR2 YYEKEE (reference sequence). This CDR3 has 11 amino acids. The CDR3 nucleotides read TGTGCCAGCAGCTTCCGCGAAGAAGCTTTCTTT. Encoded protein: CASSFREEAFF.

The genes are TRBV27 and TRBJ1-1; D unclear. V shed 3 bases and J shed 1 base, with 12 bases lying between them. The CDR3 sequence is 15 residues long. Germline V gives CDR1 MNHEY, CDR2 SMNVEV (reference sequence). CDR3 nucleotides: TGTGCCAGCAGTTTTAAGGCACAGAGGAACACTGAAGCTTTCTTT. Residues: CASSFKAQRNTEAFF.

The chain couples TRBV10-2 to TRBJ1-2, with 7 bases lining up with TRBD1. Germline trimming cut 5 bases from V and 0 bases from J; bases unmatched to any gene: 3. The V gene's germline CDR1 is WSHSY and CDR2 SAAADI. CDR3 length: 14 amino acids. The CDR3 nucleotides are TGCGCCAGCAGTAGACAGGGTACTAACTATGGCTACACCTTC. This gives the protein CASSRQGTNYGYTF.

This chain joins TRBV20-1 and TRBJ2-2; D is possibly TRBD1 (6 bases). Trimming took 3 bases from V and 6 from J, leaving 14 bases between them. The CDR3 totals 14 residues. Germline V gene sequence: CDR1 DFQATT, CDR2 SNEGSKA (reference sequence). This CDR3 reads CSASRGNWAGELFF. The CDR3 region has the DNA TGCAGTGCTAGTAGGGGGAACTGGGCCGGGGAGCTGTTTTTT.

This clone came up a few times. The rearrangement links TRBV7-9 to TRBJ2-2; D might be TRBD2 (6 bases). Trimming removed 4 bases at V and 1 base at J, with 10 bases between. The CDR3 loop spans 15 amino acids. CDR1 is SEHNR, CDR2 FQNEAQ, per germline (reference sequence). CDR3 amino acids: CASSWGLGNTGELFF. CDR3 sequence (DNA): TGTGCCAGCAGCTGGGGACTGGGGAACACCGGGGAGCTGTTTTTT. The complete variable domain, with remaining parts taken from reference TRBV7-9 and TRBJ2-2, reads DTGVSQNPRHKITKRGQNVTFRCDPISEHNRLYWYRQTLGQGPEFLTYFQNEAQLEKSRLLSDRFSAERPKGSFSTLEIQRTEQGDSAMYLCASSWGLGNTGELFFGEGSRLTVL.

This chain links TRBV7-6 with TRBJ2-1; 12 bases agree with TRBD2. V shed 5 bases and J 10 bases; nucleotides not matched to a gene: 18. The germline V gene encodes CDR1 SGHVS and CDR2 FNYEAQ. The CDR3 runs 18 residues. Written as DNA, the CDR3 is TGTGCCAGCAGCCCCTTAGATGGGGAAAGACTAGCGGGAGAGGAGCAGTTCTTC. It translates to CASSPLDGERLAGEEQFF.

The chain recombines TRBV19 with TRBJ2-1; 9 bases are a match to TRBD2. Germline loops: CDR1 LNHDA, CDR2 SQIVND (reference sequence). The CDR3 covers 16 residues. V lost 9 bases, J lost 8 bases, and 17 bases stayed unmatched. The CDR3 DNA reads as TGTGCCAGCCGGTACAACCTAGCGGGACCAGGCTATGAGCAGTTCTTC. Its translation: CASRYNLAGPGYEQFF.

In this sample, this clone turned up many times. The chain joins TRBV21-1 to TRBJ2-7; the D call TRBD1 from the table was never checked on the DNA. TRBV21-1 is shown as a pseudogene. This CDR3 is 16 amino acids long. For the CDR3, the DNA is TGTGCCAGCAGCAATATCACGACAGGGGGCTCCTACGAGCAGTACTTC. Translated: CASSNITTGGSYEQYF.

The rearrangement links TRBV2 to TRBJ1-2; the D gene is possibly TRBD1 (5 bases). Germline values: CDR1 SNHLY, CDR2 FYNNEI. V shed 2 bases and J shed 4 bases, with 14 bases lying between them. The CDR3 consists of 15 residues. The CDR3 sequence is CASSETGARAYGYTF. The CDR3 nucleotides are TGTGCCAGCAGTGAAACTGGGGCGCGAGCCTATGGCTACACCTTC. The variable domain in full, completed from reference TRBV2 and TRBJ1-2, reads EPEVTQTPSHQVTQMGQEVILRCVPISNHLYFYWYRQILGQKVEFLVSFYNNEISEKSEIFDDQFSVERPDGSNFTLKIRSTKLEDSAMYFCASSETGARAYGYTFGSGTRLTVV.

Written as DNA, the CDR3 is TGCGCCAGCAGCCTAAGGGGTGCTAATGAAAAACTGTTTTTT. Translation gives CASSLRGANEKLFF. This sequence joins TRBV5-1 and TRBJ1-4; a possible D gene is TRBD1 (5 bases). The V gene lost 4 bases and the J gene lost 3 bases, with 10 bases spanning the gap. The germline gives CDR1 SGHRS, CDR2 YFSETQ. The CDR3 covers 14 residues.

This chain joins TRBV19 and TRBJ2-7; D remains unclear. The CDR3 extends over 13 amino acids. Trimming took off 5 bases at V and 1 base at J, with 9 bases between the two ends. Germline values: CDR1 LNHDA, CDR2 SQIVND (reference sequence). Here the CDR3 reads CASSWQVSYEQYF. In DNA form, the CDR3 reads TGTGCCAGTAGTTGGCAGGTATCCTACGAGCAGTACTTC.

The chain joins TRBV11-3 to TRBJ2-2, with 7 bases lining up with TRBD2. Trimming cost V 1 base and J 1 base; bases outside gene matches: 9. CDR3 size: 18 residues. Looked up from germline, CDR1 is SGHNT and CDR2 is YENEEA. DNA of the CDR3: TGTGCCAGCAGCTTAGGGAGACCGGGACTATTGAACACCGGGGAGCTGTTTTTT. Amino acid sequence: CASSLGRPGLLNTGELFF.

V usage is TRBV5-4 and J usage is TRBJ2-7; 12 bases map to TRBD2. From germline, CDR1 is SGHNT and CDR2 YYREEE (reference sequence). V was clipped by 4 bases and J by 6 bases; unmatched bases: 14. The CDR3 length is 17 residues. CDR3 protein: CASSPGLAGFVRGEQYF. CDR3 DNA: TGTGCCAGCAGCCCAGGACTAGCGGGATTCGTGAGGGGCGAGCAGTACTTC.